This passage covers 14 T cell receptor beta chains from one sample sequenced in a study of human thymus T cells. In corrective heart surgery, resections were taken, and these provided the thymus tissue. Clones were sequenced by immunoSEQ multiplex PCR, and TCRdb holds only the in-frame ones, with some missing. The sample records around 120,000 clones, around 96% being singletons. The source material was thymus tissue. These receptors all come from a boy in the first two years of life with a congenital heart defect but otherwise immunologically healthy.

The chain uses TRBV6-1 and TRBJ1-1; possible D gene TRBD1, 5 bases. There are 17 residues in the CDR3. The V gene lost 0 bases and the J gene lost 1 base, with 15 bases spanning the gap. Germline loops: CDR1 MNHNS, CDR2 SASEGT. As DNA, the CDR3 is TGTGCCAGCAGTGAAGCGGAGAGGGGCCCTTGGAACACTGAAGCTTTCTTT. This gives the protein CASSEAERGPWNTEAFF.

The V and J genes are TRBV19 and TRBJ1-5; D perhaps matches TRBD1 (6 bases). Trimming pared 5 bases from V and 0 bases from J, leaving 14 bases between. The V gene's germline CDR1 is LNHDA and CDR2 SQIVND (reference sequence). The CDR3 extends over 16 amino acids. The CDR3 loop reads CASSYGQFNSNQPQHF. The CDR3, as DNA: TGTGCCAGTAGTTACGGACAGTTCAATAGCAATCAGCCCCAGCATTTT.

The rearrangement uses TRBV28 and TRBJ1-1; D not certain. The V and J ends lost 3 bases and 3 bases respectively, with 14 bases between them. Germline V gene sequence: CDR1 MDHEN, CDR2 SYDVKM. The CDR3 sequence is 15 residues long. CDR3 loop: CASSFVRAGDTEAFF. CDR3 nucleotides: TGTGCCAGCAGTTTCGTAAGGGCGGGAGACACTGAAGCTTTCTTT. Variable domain in full (rest from reference TRBV28 and TRBJ1-1): DVKVTQSSRYLVKRTGEKVFLECVQDMDHENMFWYRQDPGLGLRLIYFSYDVKMKEKGDIPEGYSVSREKKERFSLILESASTNQTSMYLCASSFVRAGDTEAFFGQGTRLTVV.

The chain is built from TRBV27 and TRBJ1-4; D is ambiguous. Germline V gene data show CDR1 as MNHEY and CDR2 as SMNVEV (reference sequence). V gave up 2 bases and J gave up 6 bases, with 13 bases separating them. There are 15 residues in the CDR3. CDR3 in amino acids: CASSLTGRRDEKLFF. The CDR3, as DNA: TGTGCCAGCAGTTTAACCGGGAGAAGGGATGAAAAACTGTTTTTT.

The V gene is TRBV5-1, the J gene TRBJ1-1; 7 nucleotides agree with TRBD1. V lost 4 bases and J lost 7; bases outside the gene matches: 7. CDR1 is SGHRS and CDR2 is YFSETQ in the germline V gene. The CDR3 is 13 residues long. The CDR3 nucleotides are TGCGCCAGCAGCCCACAGGGGAGTGTTGAAGCTTTCTTT. Its protein product is CASSPQGSVEAFF.

The chain is built from TRBV10-1 and TRBJ1-5; 7 positions match TRBD1. Germline values: CDR1 WNHNN, CDR2 SYGVQD (reference sequence). V lost 5 bases to trimming and J lost 2 bases; unmatched junction nucleotides: 6. The CDR3 is made up of 15 amino acids. The CDR3 reads CASSRQGEGNQPQHF. The DNA of the CDR3 is TGCGCCAGCAGTCGACAGGGTGAGGGCAATCAGCCCCAGCATTTT.

V and J are TRBV13 and TRBJ2-1; 12 bases align to TRBD2. After removal of 5 bases from V and 0 bases from J, the junction contained 5 bases not matched to a gene. This CDR3 is built from 17 residues. Germline V gene lookup returns CDR1 PRHDT and CDR2 FYEKMQ (reference sequence). The CDR3 spells CASSPGLAGSSYNEQFF. CDR3 sequence (DNA): TGTGCCAGCAGCCCAGGACTAGCGGGGAGCTCCTACAATGAGCAGTTCTTC. Looking up the rest from reference TRBV13 and TRBJ2-1 gives the full variable domain: AAGVIQSPRHLIKEKRETATLKCYPIPRHDTVYWYQQGPGQDPQFLISFYEKMQSDKGSIPDRFSAQQFSDYHSELNMSSLELGDSALYFCASSPGLAGSSYNEQFFGPGTRLTVL.

The chain is built from TRBV7-2 and TRBJ2-3; 8 bases map to TRBD2. V was clipped by 7 bases and J by 2 bases; unmatched bases: 8. Germline V gene data show CDR1 as SGHTA and CDR2 as FQGNSA. The CDR3 length is 15 residues. The DNA of the CDR3 is TGTGCCAGCACACGGGGGGGGATGTACACAGATACGCAGTATTTT. As protein: CASTRGGMYTDTQYF.

V is TRBV13 and J is TRBJ2-7; 7 bases are shared with TRBD1. Trimming took 1 base from V and 8 from J; bases not matched to a gene: 5. This CDR3 is 13 amino acids long. Per the germline V gene, CDR1 is PRHDT and CDR2 is FYEKMQ (reference sequence). The CDR3 sequence is CASSLEDRRQQYF. The CDR3 nucleotides are TGTGCCAGCAGCTTAGAGGACAGGAGACAGCAGTACTTC.

The chain joins TRBV12-5 to TRBJ2-3; 7 bases fit TRBD2. The J segment lost 2 bases and the V segment lost 5 bases, leaving 7 bases of the junction unmatched. This CDR3 has 15 residues. Germline values: CDR1 LGHNT, CDR2 FRNRAP. CDR3 nucleotides: TGTGCTAGTGGTCGTACTAGCGACCACACAGATACGCAGTATTTT. Its translation is CASGRTSDHTDTQYF.

CDR3 protein: CASTPINEQFF. For the CDR3, the DNA is TGTGCCAGCACCCCCATCAATGAGCAGTTCTTC. The chain couples TRBV2 to TRBJ2-1; D uncertain. Germline CDR1 SNHLY, CDR2 FYNNEI. The V end lost 7 bases, the J end lost 6 bases, and 7 bases lay between the germline ends. The CDR3 runs 11 residues.

This rearrangement joins TRBV5-5 to TRBJ2-7; 7 positions match TRBD1. V was clipped by 3 bases and J by 5 bases; unmatched bases: 5. Per the germline V gene, CDR1 is SGHKS and CDR2 is YYEKEE (reference sequence). There are 13 residues in the CDR3. The CDR3 here is CASSSGQEDEQYF. DNA of the CDR3: TGTGCCAGCAGCTCCGGACAGGAGGACGAGCAGTACTTC.

The V gene is TRBV6-1, the J gene TRBJ1-2; D is perhaps TRBD1 (6 bases). Germline loops: CDR1 MNHNS, CDR2 SASEGT. The CDR3 runs to 17 residues. V was pared by 0 bases and J by 3 bases, with 17 bases between. In DNA form, the CDR3 reads TGTGCCAGCAGTGAAGCGCTTCTGTCAGGGGAGGACTATGGCTACACCTTC. Translation: CASSEALLSGEDYGYTF.

The V gene is TRBV28, the J gene TRBJ2-2; TRBD2 agrees at 8 bases. This CDR3 is built from 20 residues. Germline CDR1 MDHEN, CDR2 SYDVKM. The V gene end was trimmed by 3 bases and the J gene end by 0 bases; junction bases not matched to a gene: 15. CDR3 DNA sequence: TGTGCCAGCAGTTTGCGGCCCGGGGGGGCCCTAGTCCCGAACACCGGGGAGCTGTTTTTT. This gives the protein CASSLRPGGALVPNTGELFF. Variable domain in full (rest from reference TRBV28 and TRBJ2-2): DVKVTQSSRYLVKRTGEKVFLECVQDMDHENMFWYRQDPGLGLRLIYFSYDVKMKEKGDIPEGYSVSREKKERFSLILESASTNQTSMYLCASSLRPGGALVPNTGELFFGEGSRLTVL.